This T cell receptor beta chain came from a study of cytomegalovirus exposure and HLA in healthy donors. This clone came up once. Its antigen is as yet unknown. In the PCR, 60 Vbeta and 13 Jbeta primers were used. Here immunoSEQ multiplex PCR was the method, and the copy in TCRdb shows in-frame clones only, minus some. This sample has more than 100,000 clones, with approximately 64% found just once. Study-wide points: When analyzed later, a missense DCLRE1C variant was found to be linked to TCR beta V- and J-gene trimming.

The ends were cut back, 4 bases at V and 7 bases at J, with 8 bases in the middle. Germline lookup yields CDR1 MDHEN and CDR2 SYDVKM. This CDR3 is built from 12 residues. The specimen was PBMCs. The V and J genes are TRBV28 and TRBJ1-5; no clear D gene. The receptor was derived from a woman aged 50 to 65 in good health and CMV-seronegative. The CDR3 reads CASSSLRQPQHF. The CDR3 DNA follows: TGTGCCAGCAGTTCCCTTAGACAGCCCCAGCATTTT.